This T cell receptor beta chain is drawn from a study of regulatory T cells in long-lasting Graves disease. Study results and limitations: With a few thousand shared public clonotypes, persistent patients exceeded new patients, who shared over 850.

Both iRepertoire HTBI primers and Arm-PCR of CDR3 regions were used to build the TCR beta libraries. TCRdb reprocessed the multiplex PCR reads via MiXCR and lists one record per CDR3 protein. This sample has roughly 300,000 distinct CDR3 sequences, with about 18% found just once. Time point defined: persistent/refractory GD, antithyroid drugs over 5 years with positive TRAb. PBMC RNA served as the TCR library source. V shed 5 bases and J shed 3 bases, with 20 bases lying between them. In germline, CDR1 is DFQATT, CDR2 SNEGSKA (reference sequence). The CDR3 extends over 15 amino acids. In its sample, this clonotype was seen once. Antigen unknown.

The material sequenced was peripheral blood mononuclear cells (PBMCs), taken when the disease was refractory, from a patient treated with antithyroid drugs. The J gene is TRBJ2-7, the V gene TRBV20-1; D gene uncertain. The clonotype originates from a female donor with Graves disease. CDR3 sequence reads: CSASPDVTPGYEQYF. The DNA for the CDR3 is TGCAGTGCTTCCCCGGACGTAACCCCTGGCTACGAGCAGTACTTC.